This TCR beta chain was recovered during a study of tumor and adjacent non-tumor tissue in lung cancer. The study's findings and limits: Normal lung showed higher cumulative top 100 clone frequency than tumor.

A modified ARM-PCR protocol with three rounds of nested PCR amplified TCRbeta. TCRdb reprocessed the multiplex PCR reads via MiXCR and lists one record per CDR3 protein. The repertoire holds just over 200,000 distinct CDR3 sequences, with over 55% as singletons. This CDR3 spans 13 amino acids. CDR1 and CDR2 (germline): DFQATT, SNEGSKA (reference sequence). No cell sorting was done before RNA was extracted from the tissue. A word on this clonotype: Its antigen is not known. At one boundary the junction diverges from the germline segment, which might be a read error.

The specimen was lung tumor tissue. The source of this sequence is a man in his 60s with non-small cell lung cancer. The rearrangement links TRBV20-1 to TRBJ2-7; tentatively, D is TRBD1 (6 bases). In DNA, the CDR3 is TGCAGTACTACCGGGACATTCCTCTACGAGCAGTATTTC. It specifies CSTTGTFLYEQYF.